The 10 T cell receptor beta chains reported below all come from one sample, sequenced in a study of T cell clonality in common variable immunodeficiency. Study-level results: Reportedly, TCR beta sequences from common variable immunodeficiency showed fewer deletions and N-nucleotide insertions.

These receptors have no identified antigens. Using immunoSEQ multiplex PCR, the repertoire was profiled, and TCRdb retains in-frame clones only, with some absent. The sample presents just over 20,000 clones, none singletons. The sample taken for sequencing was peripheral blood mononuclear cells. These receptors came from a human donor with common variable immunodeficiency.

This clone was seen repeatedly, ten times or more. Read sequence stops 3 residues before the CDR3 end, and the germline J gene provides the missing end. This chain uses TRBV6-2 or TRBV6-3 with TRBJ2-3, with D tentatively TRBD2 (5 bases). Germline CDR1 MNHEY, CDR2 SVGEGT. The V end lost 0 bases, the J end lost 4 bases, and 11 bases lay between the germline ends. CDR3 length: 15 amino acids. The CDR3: CASSYSRRGPDTQYF. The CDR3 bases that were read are TGTGCCAGCAGTTACTCAAGGCGCGGGCCAGATACG.

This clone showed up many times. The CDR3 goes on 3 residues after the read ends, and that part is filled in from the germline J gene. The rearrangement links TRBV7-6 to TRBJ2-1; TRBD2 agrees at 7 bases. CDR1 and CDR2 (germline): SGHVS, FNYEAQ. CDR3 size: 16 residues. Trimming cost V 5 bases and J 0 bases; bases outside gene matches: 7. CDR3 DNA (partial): TGTGCCAGCAGCCCCTCGGGGGGTAACTCCTACAATGAG. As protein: CASSPSGGNSYNE. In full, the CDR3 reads CASSPSGGNSYNEQFF.

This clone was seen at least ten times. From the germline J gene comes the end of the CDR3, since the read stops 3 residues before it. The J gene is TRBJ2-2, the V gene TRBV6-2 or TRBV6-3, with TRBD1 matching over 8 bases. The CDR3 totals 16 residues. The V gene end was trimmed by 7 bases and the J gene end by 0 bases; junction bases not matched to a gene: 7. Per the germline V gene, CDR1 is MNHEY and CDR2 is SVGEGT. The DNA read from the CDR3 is TGTGCCAGCACCCTCGACAGGGGCACGAACACCGGGGAG. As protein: CASTLDRGTNTGE. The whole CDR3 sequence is CASTLDRGTNTGELFF.

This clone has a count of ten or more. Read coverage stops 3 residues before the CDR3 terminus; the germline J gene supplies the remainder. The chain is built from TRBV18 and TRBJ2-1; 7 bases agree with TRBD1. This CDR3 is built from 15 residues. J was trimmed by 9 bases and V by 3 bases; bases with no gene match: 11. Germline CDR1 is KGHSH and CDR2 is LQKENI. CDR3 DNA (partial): TGTGCCAGCTCACCGACAGGGTTAGGGGGTAGTGAG. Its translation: CASSPTGLGGSE. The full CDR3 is CASSPTGLGGSEQFF.

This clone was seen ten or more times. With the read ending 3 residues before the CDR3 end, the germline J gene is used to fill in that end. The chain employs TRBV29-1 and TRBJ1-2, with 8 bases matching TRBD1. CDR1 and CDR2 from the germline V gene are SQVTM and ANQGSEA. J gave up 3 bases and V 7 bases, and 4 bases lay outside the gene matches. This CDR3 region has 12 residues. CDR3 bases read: TGCAGCGCTGAGGACAGGGACTATGGC. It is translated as CSAEDRDYG. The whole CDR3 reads CSAEDRDYGYTF.

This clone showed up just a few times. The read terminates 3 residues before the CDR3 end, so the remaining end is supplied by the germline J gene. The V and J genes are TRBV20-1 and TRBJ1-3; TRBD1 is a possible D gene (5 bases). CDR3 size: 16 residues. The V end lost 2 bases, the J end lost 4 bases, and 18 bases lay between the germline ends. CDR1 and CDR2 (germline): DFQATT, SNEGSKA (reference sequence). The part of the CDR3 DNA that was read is TGCAGTGCTAGACCCGCCCAAGGGCAGGGAGGAAACACC. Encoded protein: CSARPAQGQGGNT. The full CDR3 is CSARPAQGQGGNTIYF.

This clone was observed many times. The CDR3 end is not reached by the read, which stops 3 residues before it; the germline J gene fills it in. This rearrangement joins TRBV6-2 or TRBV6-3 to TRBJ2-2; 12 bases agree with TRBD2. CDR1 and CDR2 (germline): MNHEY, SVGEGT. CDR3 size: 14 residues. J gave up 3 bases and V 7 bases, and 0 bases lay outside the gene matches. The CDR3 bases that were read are TGTGCCAGCACTAGCGGGGGGGACACCGGGGAG. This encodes CASTSGGDTGE. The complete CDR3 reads CASTSGGDTGELFF.

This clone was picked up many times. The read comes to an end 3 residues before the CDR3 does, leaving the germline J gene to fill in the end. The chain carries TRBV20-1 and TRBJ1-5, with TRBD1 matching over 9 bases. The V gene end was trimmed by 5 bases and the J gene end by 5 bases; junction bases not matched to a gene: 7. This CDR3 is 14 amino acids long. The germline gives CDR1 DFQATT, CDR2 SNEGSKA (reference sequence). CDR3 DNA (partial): TGCAGTGCTCAACCGGGACAGGGAGATCAGCCC. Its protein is CSAQPGQGDQP. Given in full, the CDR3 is CSAQPGQGDQPQHF.

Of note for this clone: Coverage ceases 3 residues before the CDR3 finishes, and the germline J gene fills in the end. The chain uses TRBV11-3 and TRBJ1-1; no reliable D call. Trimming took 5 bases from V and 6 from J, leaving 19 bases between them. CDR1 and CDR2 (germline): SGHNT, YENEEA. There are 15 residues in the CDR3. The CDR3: CASSPGGSWAAEAFF. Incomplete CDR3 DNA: TGTGCCAGCAGCCCCGGTGGGTCGTGGGCCGCTGAA.

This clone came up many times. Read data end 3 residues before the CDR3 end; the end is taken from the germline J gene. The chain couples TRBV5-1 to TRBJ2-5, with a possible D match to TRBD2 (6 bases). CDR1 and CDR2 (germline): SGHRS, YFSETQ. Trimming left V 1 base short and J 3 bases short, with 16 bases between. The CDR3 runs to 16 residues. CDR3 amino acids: CASSLQPRGGEETQYF. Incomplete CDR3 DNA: TGCGCCAGCAGCTTGCAACCCCGGGGCGGGGAAGAGACC.